These T cell receptor beta chains were read from a single sample in a study of blood T cells in healthy people across ages. One entry per CDR3 protein results from TCRdb running MiXCR on the 5' RACE reads. Of approximately 780,000 distinct CDR3 sequences detected, around a quarter appear once; the ten largest clones hold over 2.5%. These data were also reused for a study on T cells of mothers and their children.

The sequenced sample was blood. The receptor set was obtained from a boy younger than 18 in good health. Both conserved end residues are part of each CDR3. The order of the fields is D gene, J gene, CDR3 length, clone size, V gene, CDR3 DNA, CDR3 protein. A D gene is named only where the DNA matches it firmly. Rows give clone size only sometimes, using once, few, many, or a class for an expanded clone.

d_gene: -; j_gene: TRBJ1-4; len: 13; abundance: few; v_gene: TRBV28; CDR3nt: TGTGCCAGCACCGGGACTGATTTTGAAAAACTGTTTTTT; CDR3aa: CASTGTDFEKLFF
d_gene: -; j_gene: TRBJ2-2; len: 14; abundance: -; v_gene: TRBV12-3/TRBV12-4; CDR3nt: TGTGCCAGCAGCCCGGGGGACTACACCGGGGAGCTGTTTTTT; CDR3aa: CASSPGDYTGELFF
d_gene: -; j_gene: TRBJ2-3; len: 14; abundance: -; v_gene: TRBV6-4; CDR3nt: TGTGCCAGCAGTGGATGGACAGACACCGATCCGCAGTATTTT; CDR3aa: CASSGWTDTDPQYF
d_gene: -; j_gene: TRBJ2-5; len: 13; abundance: few; v_gene: TRBV12-5; CDR3nt: TGTGCTAGTGGTTTTCAGGGTGCGGAGACCCAGTACTTC; CDR3aa: CASGFQGAETQYF
d_gene: TRBD2; j_gene: TRBJ2-1; len: 14; abundance: -; v_gene: TRBV6-5; CDR3nt: TGTGCCAGCACACCTAGCGGGGGTCACAATGAGCAGTTCTTC; CDR3aa: CASTPSGGHNEQFF
d_gene: -; j_gene: TRBJ1-2; len: 13; abundance: few; v_gene: TRBV28; CDR3nt: TGTGCCAGCAGTTTTTTTGGTAACTATGGCTACACCTTC; CDR3aa: CASSFFGNYGYTF
d_gene: TRBD2; j_gene: TRBJ2-1; len: 14; abundance: few; v_gene: TRBV20-1; CDR3nt: TGCAGTGCCTCTAGACTAGCGGTCTACAATGAGCAGTTCTTC; CDR3aa: CSASRLAVYNEQFF
d_gene: -; j_gene: TRBJ2-6; len: 14; abundance: few; v_gene: TRBV29-1; CDR3nt: TGCAGCGTTGTCGGAGGGCCTGGGGCCAACGTCCTGACTTTC; CDR3aa: CSVVGGPGANVLTF
d_gene: TRBD1; j_gene: TRBJ2-5; len: 13; abundance: -; v_gene: TRBV12-3/TRBV12-4; CDR3nt: TGTGCCACAGGAGGACAGGGGAAAGAGACCCAGTACTTC; CDR3aa: CATGGQGKETQYF
d_gene: -; j_gene: TRBJ1-6; len: 13; abundance: -; v_gene: TRBV20-1; CDR3nt: TGCAGTGCTAGTCTTAACTATAATTCACCCCTCCACTTT; CDR3aa: CSASLNYNSPLHF
d_gene: -; j_gene: TRBJ2-4; len: 14; abundance: many; v_gene: TRBV7-2; CDR3nt: TGTGCCAGCAGCTTAGGGCAGCGGCAAAACATTCAGTACTTC; CDR3aa: CASSLGQRQNIQYF
d_gene: TRBD2; j_gene: TRBJ2-7; len: 14; abundance: few; v_gene: TRBV12-3/TRBV12-4; CDR3nt: TGTGCCAGCAGAGACAGCGGGGGTCCCTACGAGCAGTACTTC; CDR3aa: CASRDSGGPYEQYF
d_gene: -; j_gene: TRBJ1-1; len: 12; abundance: -; v_gene: TRBV10-2; CDR3nt: TGCGCCAGCAGTCCCCGGACAGAAGAAGCTTTCTTT; CDR3aa: CASSPRTEEAFF
d_gene: -; j_gene: TRBJ1-3; len: 14; abundance: few; v_gene: TRBV10-3; CDR3nt: TGTGCCATCAGTGAGGGGCGATCTGGAAACACCATATATTTT; CDR3aa: CAISEGRSGNTIYF
d_gene: -; j_gene: TRBJ2-5; len: 13; abundance: -; v_gene: TRBV29-1; CDR3nt: TGCAGCGCACCTATACAGAGGAGCGAGACCCAGTACTTC; CDR3aa: CSAPIQRSETQYF
d_gene: -; j_gene: TRBJ2-5; len: 13; abundance: -; v_gene: TRBV6-2/TRBV6-3; CDR3nt: TGTGCCAGCAGCCAGATTAGCCAAGAGACCCAGTACTTC; CDR3aa: CASSQISQETQYF
d_gene: -; j_gene: TRBJ2-7; len: 14; abundance: -; v_gene: TRBV21-1; CDR3nt: TGTGCCAGCAGCACCATTAGGAGACCCTACGAGCAGTACTTC; CDR3aa: CASSTIRRPYEQYF
d_gene: -; j_gene: TRBJ2-1; len: 14; abundance: -; v_gene: TRBV2; CDR3nt: TGTGCCAGCAGTGAACGGCAGGCATACAATGAGCAGTTCTTC; CDR3aa: CASSERQAYNEQFF
d_gene: TRBD2; j_gene: TRBJ2-3; len: 15; abundance: -; v_gene: TRBV12-3/TRBV12-4; CDR3nt: TGTGCCAGCAGCCTGACTAGCGTTAGAGCAGATACGCAGTATTTT; CDR3aa: CASSLTSVRADTQYF
d_gene: -; j_gene: TRBJ1-6; len: 16; abundance: -; v_gene: TRBV6-6; CDR3nt: TGTGCCAGCAGTTACTCGATGGGACTCGACGAGTCACCCCTCCACTTT; CDR3aa: CASSYSMGLDESPLHF
d_gene: TRBD1; j_gene: TRBJ2-5; len: 15; abundance: -; v_gene: TRBV7-6; CDR3nt: TGTGCCAGCAGCGTCGGACAGGGGGCGCATGAGACCCAGTACTTC; CDR3aa: CASSVGQGAHETQYF
d_gene: -; j_gene: TRBJ2-1; len: 14; abundance: few; v_gene: TRBV3-1; CDR3nt: TGTGCCAGCAGCCAACGAGGGTCGGACAATGAGCAGTTCTTC; CDR3aa: CASSQRGSDNEQFF
d_gene: TRBD2; j_gene: TRBJ2-5; len: 16; abundance: few; v_gene: TRBV3-1; CDR3nt: TGTGCCAGCAGCCAAGGACTTAGCGGGGGGGCGGAGACCCAGTACTTC; CDR3aa: CASSQGLSGGAETQYF
d_gene: -; j_gene: TRBJ2-7; len: 18; abundance: -; v_gene: TRBV12-5; CDR3nt: TGTGCTAGTGGCCGACGACTGGTAGCGGAGACCTTCCCTCACGAGCAGTACTTC; CDR3aa: CASGRRLVAETFPHEQYF
d_gene: TRBD1; j_gene: TRBJ1-5; len: 17; abundance: once; v_gene: TRBV3-1; CDR3nt: TGTGCCAGCAGCCAAGATGGGGGACAGGGGTTGCGACAGCCCCAGCATTTT; CDR3aa: CASSQDGGQGLRQPQHF
d_gene: -; j_gene: TRBJ2-7; len: 12; abundance: few; v_gene: TRBV28; CDR3nt: TGTGCCAGCAAGAGGGGAGGCTACGAGCAGTACTTC; CDR3aa: CASKRGGYEQYF
d_gene: -; j_gene: TRBJ2-2; len: 16; abundance: -; v_gene: TRBV30; CDR3nt: TGTGCCTGGAGTGATGGTTACCGCGGGCCCGCCGGGGAGCTGTTTTTT; CDR3aa: CAWSDGYRGPAGELFF
d_gene: -; j_gene: TRBJ2-5; len: 15; abundance: few; v_gene: TRBV9; CDR3nt: TGTGCCAGCAGTAATGACTACGGGGACGGGGAGACCCAGTACTTC; CDR3aa: CASSNDYGDGETQYF
d_gene: -; j_gene: TRBJ2-7; len: 13; abundance: -; v_gene: TRBV6-2/TRBV6-3; CDR3nt: TGTGCCAGCAGATCCGGGCCGTCCGGCGAGCAGTACTTC; CDR3aa: CASRSGPSGEQYF
d_gene: -; j_gene: TRBJ2-1; len: 12; abundance: -; v_gene: TRBV7-2; CDR3nt: TGTGCCAGCAGGCTGAGGGAAAATGAGCAGTTCTTC; CDR3aa: CASRLRENEQFF
d_gene: -; j_gene: TRBJ2-5; len: 14; abundance: -; v_gene: TRBV20-1; CDR3nt: TGCAGTGCCCCGAAGCCGGCGGATCCCGAGACCCAGTACTTC; CDR3aa: CSAPKPADPETQYF
d_gene: TRBD2; j_gene: TRBJ2-1; len: 14; abundance: -; v_gene: TRBV7-3; CDR3nt: TGTGCCAGCAGCACGACCGGGACTAGCACTGAGCAGTTCTTC; CDR3aa: CASSTTGTSTEQFF